This T cell receptor (beta chain) was sequenced during a study of cytomegalovirus exposure and HLA in healthy donors. Study outcomes and limitations: A later analysis found first-cohort TCR clusters tended to co-occur in the 120 validation repertoires. There were approximately 150 TCR beta chains listed as cytomegalovirus-associated. The dataset shows that most TCR sequences were rare, while some public TCRs occurred in many donors.

The donors were part of the approximately 120-subject validation cohort, which stood apart from the approximately 670-subject first cohort. On this clone itself: The antigen remains undetermined.

This CDR3 spans 13 amino acids. Between the trimmed V and J ends, which lost 1 base and 5 bases, there was a span of 9 bases. Germline values: CDR1 MDHEN, CDR2 SYDVKM. The assay was immunoSEQ multiplex PCR, and TCRdb's table has in-frame clones only and misses some. Of approximately 110,000 clones listed, around nine tenths are singletons. The sequencing input was PBMCs. The chain has TRBV28 and TRBJ2-7, with a tentative D call TRBD1 (5 bases). The TCR comes from a woman aged 18-29 years in good health and CMV-seronegative. This CDR3 is CASSLSRQNEQYF. The CDR3 nucleotides are TGTGCCAGCAGTTTATCCCGACAGAACGAGCAGTACTTC.